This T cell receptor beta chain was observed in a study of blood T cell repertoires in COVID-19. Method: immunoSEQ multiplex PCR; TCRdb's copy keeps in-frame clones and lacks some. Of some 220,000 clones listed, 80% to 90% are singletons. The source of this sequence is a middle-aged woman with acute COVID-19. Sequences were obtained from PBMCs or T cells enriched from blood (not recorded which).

In nucleotides, the CDR3 is TGCAGCGTCAAAGTTGTGCAGGGAATAGGCTATGGCTACACCTTC. This translates into CSVKVVQGIGYGYTF. This chain links TRBV29-1 with TRBJ1-2; D might be TRBD1 (5 bases). Per the germline V gene, CDR1 is SQVTM and CDR2 is ANQGSEA. This CDR3 spans 15 amino acids. Trimming shortened V by 6 bases and J by 4 bases, and 21 bases separated the two germline ends.